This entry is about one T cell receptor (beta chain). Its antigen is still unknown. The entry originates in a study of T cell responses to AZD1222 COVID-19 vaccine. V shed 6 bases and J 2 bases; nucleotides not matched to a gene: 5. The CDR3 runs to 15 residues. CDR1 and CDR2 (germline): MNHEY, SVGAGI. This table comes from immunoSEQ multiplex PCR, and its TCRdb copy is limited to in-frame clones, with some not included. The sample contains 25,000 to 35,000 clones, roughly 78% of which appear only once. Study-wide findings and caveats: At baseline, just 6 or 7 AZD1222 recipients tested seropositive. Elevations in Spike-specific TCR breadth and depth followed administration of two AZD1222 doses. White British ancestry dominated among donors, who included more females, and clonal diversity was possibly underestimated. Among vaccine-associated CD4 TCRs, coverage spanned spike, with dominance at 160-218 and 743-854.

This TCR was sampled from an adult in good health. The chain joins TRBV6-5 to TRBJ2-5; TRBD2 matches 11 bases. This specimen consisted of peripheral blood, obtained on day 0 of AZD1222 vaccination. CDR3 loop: CASSPLAGGQETQYF. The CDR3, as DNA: TGTGCCAGCAGCCCCTTAGCGGGGGGGCAAGAGACCCAGTACTTC.